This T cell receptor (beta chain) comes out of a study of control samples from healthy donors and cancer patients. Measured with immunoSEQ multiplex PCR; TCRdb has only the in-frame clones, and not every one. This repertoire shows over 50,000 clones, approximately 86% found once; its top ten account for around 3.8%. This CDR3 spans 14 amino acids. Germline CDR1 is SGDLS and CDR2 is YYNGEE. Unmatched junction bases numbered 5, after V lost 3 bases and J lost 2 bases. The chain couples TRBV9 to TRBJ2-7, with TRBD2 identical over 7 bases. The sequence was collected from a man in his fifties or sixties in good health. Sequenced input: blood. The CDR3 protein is CASSAGTTPYEQYF. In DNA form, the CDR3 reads TGTGCCAGCAGCGCCGGGACTACCCCCTACGAGCAGTACTTC.